The 24 T cell receptor beta chains presented below share a single source sample, sequenced in a study of blood T cell repertoires in COVID-19. Data came from immunoSEQ multiplex PCR; TCRdb stores just in-frame clones and leaves some out. The repertoire holds about 50,000 clones, approximately 85% seen once, with 6.5% in the top ten. The sequencing sample was made of peripheral blood. These receptors were obtained from a man aged 60 to 69 with acute or convalescent COVID-19.

The V gene is TRBV18, the J gene TRBJ2-2; D remains ambiguous. V was clipped by 3 bases and J by 3 bases, with 8 bases between them. From germline, CDR1 is KGHSH and CDR2 LQKENI. CDR3 length equals 14 residues. In nucleotides, the CDR3 is TGTGCCAGCTCACCTCGGAGTGACACCGGGGAGCTGTTTTTT. Residues: CASSPRSDTGELFF.

There are a few counts of this clone. V usage is TRBV11-2 and J usage is TRBJ2-2; TRBD2 matches 13 bases. The CDR3 has 18 residues. Germline values: CDR1 SGHAT, CDR2 FQNNGV. V lost 1 base and J lost 0; bases outside the gene matches: 2. The CDR3 region is CASSLGLAGGSNTGELFF. As DNA, the CDR3 is TGTGCCAGCAGCTTAGGACTAGCGGGAGGCTCGAACACCGGGGAGCTGTTTTTT.

This chain links TRBV11-2 with TRBJ2-7; D is unclear. The CDR3 extends over 14 amino acids. Per the germline V gene, CDR1 is SGHAT and CDR2 is FQNNGV. V was shortened by 4 bases and J by 3 bases, with 13 bases between the two germline ends. The chain's CDR3 is CASSSVKAGYEQYF. The CDR3 DNA sequence: TGTGCCAGCAGCTCAGTCAAGGCAGGCTACGAGCAGTACTTC.

This clone was counted a few times. This chain uses TRBV4-1 with TRBJ1-4; no definite D call. Per the germline V gene, CDR1 is MGHRA and CDR2 is YSYEKL. V lost 6 bases to trimming and J lost 4 bases, with 15 bases between them. The CDR3 length is 15 residues. CDR3 DNA: TGCGCCAGCAGGCATTGGGGAGTGGGTAATGAAAAACTGTTTTTT. It yields the protein CASRHWGVGNEKLFF.

The chain employs TRBV10-2 and TRBJ2-3; TRBD1 aligns across 8 bases. Per the germline V gene, CDR1 is WSHSY and CDR2 is SAAADI. The CDR3 sequence is 15 residues long. The V segment lost 5 bases and the J segment 2 bases; nucleotides outside the gene matches: 6. This chain's CDR3 is CASSRTGHSTDTQYF. The CDR3 nucleotides are TGCGCCAGCAGTAGGACAGGGCACTCCACAGATACGCAGTATTTT.

V gene TRBV19 combines with J gene TRBJ2-7; TRBD1 agrees at 10 bases. The CDR3 contains 14 residues. Losses at the gene ends were 4 bases for V and 5 bases for J; bases not matched to a gene: 5. Germline CDR1 reads LNHDA; CDR2 reads SQIVND (reference sequence). CDR3 in amino acids: CASSRGQGIHEQYF. The CDR3 coding sequence is TGTGCCAGTAGTAGGGGACAGGGGATCCACGAGCAGTACTTC.

As for this clone: This same CDR3 is encoded by further DNA sequences in the sample. The J gene is TRBJ2-2, the V gene TRBV4-1, with D possibly being TRBD1 (7 bases). The V end lost 3 bases, the J end lost 0 bases, and 14 bases lay between the germline ends. CDR1 is MGHRA and CDR2 is YSYEKL in the germline V gene. This CDR3 has 17 amino acids. CDR3 residues: CASSQEGAGANTGELFF. The DNA of the CDR3 is TGCGCCAGCAGCCAGGAGGGGGCCGGGGCGAACACCGGGGAGCTGTTTTTT.

The CDR3 here is CASSDYEGGLEQYF. The CDR3, as DNA: TGCGCCAGCAGTGACTACGAGGGGGGGCTGGAGCAGTACTTC. This chain connects TRBV10-1 to TRBJ2-7, with D tentatively TRBD2 (7 bases). Deletions cut 3 bases from V and 7 bases from J, with 16 bases between. The CDR3 extends over 14 amino acids. CDR1 is WNHNN and CDR2 is SYGVQD in the germline V gene (reference sequence).

The chain uses TRBV2 and TRBJ1-1; tentative D call: TRBD1 (6 bases). V was cut by 5 bases and J by 4 bases, with 17 bases left in between. The CDR3 is made up of 15 amino acids. Germline CDR1 and CDR2: SNHLY and FYNNEI. The CDR3 DNA is TGTGCCAGCAGTACAGGGACTAGGGGCGTCACTGAAGCTTTCTTT. Translating gives CASSTGTRGVTEAFF.

The gene calls are TRBV28 and TRBJ1-1; tentative D call: TRBD1 (5 bases). The CDR3 has 19 amino acids. Germline V gives CDR1 MDHEN, CDR2 SYDVKM. Trimming removed 2 bases from V and 1 base from J, with 23 bases in between. The CDR3 loop is CASSLTLSGSGGTNTEAFF. In DNA, the CDR3 is TGTGCCAGCAGTTTAACCCTATCCGGTAGTGGAGGGACGAACACTGAAGCTTTCTTT.

The chain has TRBV11-2 and TRBJ2-4, with TRBD2 as a possible D gene (7 bases). Germline V lookup: CDR1 SGHAT, CDR2 FQNNGV. V lost 3 bases and J 0 bases, leaving 12 bases between the germline ends. CDR3 length: 16 amino acids. The CDR3 is CASSFGGAGAKNIQYF. CDR3 bases: TGTGCCAGCAGCTTTGGGGGGGCAGGAGCCAAAAACATTCAGTACTTC.

The V and J genes are TRBV19 and TRBJ2-1; tentative D call: TRBD1 (5 bases). The V end lost 3 bases, the J end lost 3 bases, and 12 bases lay between the germline ends. The CDR3 contains 15 residues. Germline V gives CDR1 LNHDA, CDR2 SQIVND (reference sequence). CDR3 coding DNA: TGTGCCAGTAGTATTTATTGGGGCAGCTACAATGAGCAGTTCTTC. This sequence encodes CASSIYWGSYNEQFF.

The chain combines TRBV5-1 with TRBJ1-4; 9 nucleotides line up with TRBD1. With 1 base clipped from V and 0 bases from J, the junction kept 4 bases outside the gene matches. Germline V CDR1 and CDR2: SGHRS, YFSETQ. The CDR3 consists of 17 residues. The CDR3 nucleotides read TGCGCCAGCAGCTTGAGGGGACAGGGAGCAACTAATGAAAAACTGTTTTTT. Amino acid sequence: CASSLRGQGATNEKLFF.

The genes are TRBV7-2 and TRBJ2-7; D is possibly TRBD2 (6 bases). Per the germline V gene, CDR1 is SGHTA and CDR2 is FQGNSA. The CDR3 totals 17 residues. Deletions cut 1 base from V and 3 bases from J, with 19 bases between. The CDR3 sequence is CASSLGGGTQGGYEQYF. In nucleotides, the CDR3 is TGTGCCAGCAGCTTAGGGGGCGGGACCCAGGGAGGCTACGAGCAGTACTTC.

The CDR3, as DNA: TGCGCCAGCAGCCAACTGACAGGGCAGAATGAGCAGTTCTTC. This codes for CASSQLTGQNEQFF. J is TRBJ2-1 and V is TRBV5-1, with 7 bases fitting TRBD1. V lost 4 bases to trimming and J lost 7 bases; unmatched junction nucleotides: 8. The CDR3 totals 14 residues. Germline lookup yields CDR1 SGHRS and CDR2 YFSETQ.

V usage is TRBV6-1 and J usage is TRBJ1-2; D is possibly TRBD1 (5 bases). V was cut by 2 bases and J by 4 bases, with 14 bases left in between. Germline V lookup: CDR1 MNHNS, CDR2 SASEGT. The CDR3 totals 15 residues. The CDR3 here is CASSERGDESYGYTF. The CDR3 region has the DNA TGTGCCAGCAGTGAACGGGGGGATGAGAGCTATGGCTACACCTTC.

This rearrangement joins TRBV3-1 (or the pseudogene TRBV3-2) to TRBJ2-3; the match to TRBD2 covers 12 bases. This CDR3 has 17 residues. V trimming: 3 bases; J trimming: 4 bases; junction bases outside the gene matches: 8. CDR1 and CDR2 from the germline V gene are LGHDT and YNNKEL (reference sequence). CDR3 protein: CASSQGLAGGSPDTQYF. In nucleotides, the CDR3 is TGTGCCAGCAGCCAGGGCCTAGCGGGAGGGAGCCCAGATACGCAGTATTTT.

CDR3 DNA sequence: TGCGCCAGCAGCCCTCGGGCAGGGATCACTGAAGCTTTCTTT. Its protein is CASSPRAGITEAFF. V is TRBV4-1 and J is TRBJ1-1; TRBD1 might be the D (5 bases). The CDR3 loop spans 14 amino acids. V lost 4 bases and J lost 4, with 13 bases in between. Per the germline V gene, CDR1 is MGHRA and CDR2 is YSYEKL.

V gene TRBV19 combines with J gene TRBJ1-5; 8 nucleotides line up with TRBD1. V lost 8 bases to trimming and J lost 0 bases; unmatched junction nucleotides: 9. The CDR3 sequence is 16 residues long. From germline, CDR1 is LNHDA and CDR2 SQIVND (reference sequence). The DNA of the CDR3 is TGTGCCAGTGACGGGACAGGCGGAGATAGCAATCAGCCCCAGCATTTT. Translation: CASDGTGGDSNQPQHF.

J is TRBJ2-1 and V is TRBV5-1, with D possibly TRBD2 on 5 matching bases. The CDR3 contains 14 residues. Germline loops: CDR1 SGHRS, CDR2 YFSETQ. Trimming pared 0 bases from V and 5 bases from J, leaving 9 bases between. DNA of the CDR3: TGCGCCAGCAGCTTGGATCAGCGGAACAATGAGCAGTTCTTC. Amino acid sequence: CASSLDQRNNEQFF.

This chain uses TRBV30 with TRBJ1-1; 8 nucleotides line up with TRBD1. V shed 1 base, J shed 4 bases, and the junction held 5 bases outside the gene matches. Germline assignment: CDR1 GTSNPN and CDR2 SVGIG (reference sequence). The CDR3 runs to 14 residues. The CDR3 sequence is CAWSGQGAPTEAFF. In DNA form, the CDR3 reads TGTGCCTGGAGTGGGCAGGGGGCGCCCACTGAAGCTTTCTTT.

The chain uses TRBV9 and TRBJ1-2; possible D gene TRBD1, 6 bases. Trimming left V 2 bases short and J 2 bases short, with 7 bases between. The germline gives CDR1 SGDLS, CDR2 YYNGEE. CDR3 size: 13 residues. The CDR3 region is CASSVTGNYGYTF. As DNA, the CDR3 is TGTGCCAGCAGCGTTACAGGGAACTATGGCTACACCTTC.

The rearrangement joins TRBV6-5 to TRBJ2-7, with a tentative D call TRBD2 (6 bases). Germline V gives CDR1 MNHEY, CDR2 SVGAGI. Trimming took off 0 bases at V and 0 bases at J, with 9 bases between the two ends. The CDR3 runs to 15 residues. Here the CDR3 reads CASSYSSGGSYEQYF. CDR3 bases: TGTGCCAGCAGTTACTCGTCCGGGGGCTCCTACGAGCAGTACTTC.

Notes on this clone: One junction end does not reproduce the germline sequence, and a read error may be involved. The chain carries TRBV5-1 and TRBJ1-2; no clear D gene. Germline-derived CDR1 and CDR2 are SGHRS and YFSETQ. The CDR3 length is 13 residues. CDR3 coding DNA: TGCGCCAGCAGCCGGGAGGCAAACTCTGGCTACACCTTC. It translates to CASSREANSGYTF.